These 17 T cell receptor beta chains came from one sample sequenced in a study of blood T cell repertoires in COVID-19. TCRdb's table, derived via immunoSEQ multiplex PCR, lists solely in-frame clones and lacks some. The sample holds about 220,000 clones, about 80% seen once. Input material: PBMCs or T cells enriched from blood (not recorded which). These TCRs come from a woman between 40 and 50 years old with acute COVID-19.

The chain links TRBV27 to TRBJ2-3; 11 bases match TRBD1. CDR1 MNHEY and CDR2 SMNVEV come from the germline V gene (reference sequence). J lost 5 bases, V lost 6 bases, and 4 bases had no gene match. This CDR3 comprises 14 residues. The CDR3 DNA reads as TGTGCCAGCAGGCGGACAGGGGGCCTAGATACGCAGTATTTT. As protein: CASRRTGGLDTQYF.

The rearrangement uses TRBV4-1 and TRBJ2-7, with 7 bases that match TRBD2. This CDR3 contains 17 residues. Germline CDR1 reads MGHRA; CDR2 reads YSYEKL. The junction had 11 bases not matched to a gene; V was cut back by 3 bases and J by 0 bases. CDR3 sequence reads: CASSQTLMWGGSYEQYF. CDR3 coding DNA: TGCGCCAGCAGCCAGACCCTTATGTGGGGGGGCTCCTACGAGCAGTACTTC.

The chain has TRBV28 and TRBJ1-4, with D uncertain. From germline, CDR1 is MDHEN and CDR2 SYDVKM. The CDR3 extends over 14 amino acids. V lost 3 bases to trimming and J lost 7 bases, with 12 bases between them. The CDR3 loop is CASSFRGIGEKLFF. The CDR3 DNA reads TGTGCCAGCAGTTTCCGGGGTATTGGTGAAAAACTGTTTTTT.

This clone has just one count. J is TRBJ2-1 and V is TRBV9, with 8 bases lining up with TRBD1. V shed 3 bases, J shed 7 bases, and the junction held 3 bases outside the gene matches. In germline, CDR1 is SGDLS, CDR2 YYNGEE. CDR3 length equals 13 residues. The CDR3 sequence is CASSDRQGNEQFF. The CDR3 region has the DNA TGTGCCAGCAGCGACAGACAGGGGAATGAGCAGTTCTTC.

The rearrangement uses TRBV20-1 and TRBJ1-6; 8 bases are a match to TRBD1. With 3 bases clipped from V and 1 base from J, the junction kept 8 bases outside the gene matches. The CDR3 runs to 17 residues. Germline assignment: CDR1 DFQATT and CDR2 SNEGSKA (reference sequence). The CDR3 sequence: CSASFWQGASYNSPLHF. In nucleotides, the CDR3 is TGCAGTGCTAGTTTTTGGCAGGGGGCATCCTATAATTCACCCCTCCACTTT.

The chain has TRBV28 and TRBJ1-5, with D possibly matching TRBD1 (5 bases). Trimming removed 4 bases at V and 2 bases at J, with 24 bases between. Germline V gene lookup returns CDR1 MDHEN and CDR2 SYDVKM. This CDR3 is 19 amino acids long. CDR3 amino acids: CASSSRMRAGDGGNQPQHF. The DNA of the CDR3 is TGTGCCAGCAGTTCACGGATGCGAGCGGGGGATGGGGGCAATCAGCCCCAGCATTTT.

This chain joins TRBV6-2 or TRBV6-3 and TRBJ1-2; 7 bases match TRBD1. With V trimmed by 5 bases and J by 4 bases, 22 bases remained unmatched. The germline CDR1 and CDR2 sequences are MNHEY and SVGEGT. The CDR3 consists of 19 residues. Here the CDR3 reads CASSAAIGQTGNGGYGYTF. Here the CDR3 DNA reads TGTGCCAGCAGTGCAGCGATCGGTCAGACAGGGAACGGAGGCTATGGCTACACCTTC.

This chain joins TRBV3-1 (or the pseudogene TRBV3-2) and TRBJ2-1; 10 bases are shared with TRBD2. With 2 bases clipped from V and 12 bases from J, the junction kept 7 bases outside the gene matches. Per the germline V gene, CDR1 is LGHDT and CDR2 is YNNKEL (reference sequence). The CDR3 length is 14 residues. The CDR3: CASSQSSGGVVQFF. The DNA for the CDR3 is TGTGCCAGCAGCCAATCCAGCGGGGGGGTGGTGCAGTTCTTC.

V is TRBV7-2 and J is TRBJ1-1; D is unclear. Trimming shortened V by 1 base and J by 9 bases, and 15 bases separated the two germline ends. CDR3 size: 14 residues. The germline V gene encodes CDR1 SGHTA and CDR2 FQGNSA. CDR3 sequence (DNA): TGTGCCAGCAGCTTAGTAAGGGCGGGATCGAAAGCTTTCTTT. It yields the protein CASSLVRAGSKAFF.

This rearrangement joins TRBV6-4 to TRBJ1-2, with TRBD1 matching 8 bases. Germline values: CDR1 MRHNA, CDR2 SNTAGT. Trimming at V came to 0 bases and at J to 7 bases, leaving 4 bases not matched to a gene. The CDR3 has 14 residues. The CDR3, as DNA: TGTGCCAGCAGTGACTCTCCAGGGGGCCGTGGCTACACCTTC. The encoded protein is CASSDSPGGRGYTF.

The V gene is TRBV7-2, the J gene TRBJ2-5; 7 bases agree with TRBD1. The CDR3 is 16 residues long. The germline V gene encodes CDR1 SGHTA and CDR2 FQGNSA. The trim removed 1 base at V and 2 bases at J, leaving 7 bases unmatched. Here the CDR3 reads CASSLGRGRRQETQYF. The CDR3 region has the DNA TGTGCCAGCAGCTTAGGAAGGGGGCGGAGGCAAGAGACCCAGTACTTC.

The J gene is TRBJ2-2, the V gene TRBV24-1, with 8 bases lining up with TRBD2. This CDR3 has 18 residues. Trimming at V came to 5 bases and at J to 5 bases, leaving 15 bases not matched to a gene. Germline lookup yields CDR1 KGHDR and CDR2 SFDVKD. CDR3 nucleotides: TGTGCCACCAGTGCCCTGACACCAGCGGGAGTGGGAACCGGGGAGCTGTTTTTT. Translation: CATSALTPAGVGTGELFF.

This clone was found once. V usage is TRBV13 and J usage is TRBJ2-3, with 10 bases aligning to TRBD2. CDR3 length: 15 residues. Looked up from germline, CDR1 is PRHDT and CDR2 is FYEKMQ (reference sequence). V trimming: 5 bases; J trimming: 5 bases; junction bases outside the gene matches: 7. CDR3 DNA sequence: TGTGCCAGCAGCACCCTAGCGGGGGCGGGAGATACGCAGTATTTT. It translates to CASSTLAGAGDTQYF.

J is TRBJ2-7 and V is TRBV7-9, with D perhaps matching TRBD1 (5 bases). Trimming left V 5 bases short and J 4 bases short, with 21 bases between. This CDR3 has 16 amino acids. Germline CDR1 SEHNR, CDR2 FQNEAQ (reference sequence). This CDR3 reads CASSARRDPTRYEQYF. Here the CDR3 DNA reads TGTGCCAGCAGCGCCCGCAGGGATCCCACCCGATACGAGCAGTACTTC.

This CDR3 reads CASSVSGQSGYTF. CDR3 DNA sequence: TGCGCCAGCAGTGTTTCGGGACAGAGCGGCTACACCTTC. This sequence joins TRBV10-2 and TRBJ1-2; TRBD1 aligns across 7 bases. V dropped 4 bases and J dropped 8; count of bases not matched to a gene: 7. Germline values: CDR1 WSHSY, CDR2 SAAADI. CDR3 length equals 13 residues.

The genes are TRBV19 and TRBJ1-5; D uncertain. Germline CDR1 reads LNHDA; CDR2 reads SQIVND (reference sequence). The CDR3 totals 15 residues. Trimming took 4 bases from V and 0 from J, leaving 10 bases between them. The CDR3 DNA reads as TGTGCCAGTAGTACCACAGCTTATAGCAATCAGCCCCAGCATTTT. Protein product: CASSTTAYSNQPQHF.

CDR3 in amino acids: CASRDRGLGSYEQYF. The CDR3 DNA reads TGTGCCAGCAGGGACAGAGGTTTGGGGTCATACGAGCAGTACTTC. This rearrangement joins TRBV6-5 to TRBJ2-7; D perhaps matches TRBD1 (6 bases). Trimming shortened V by 6 bases and J by 4 bases, and 19 bases separated the two germline ends. From germline, CDR1 is MNHEY and CDR2 SVGAGI. CDR3 length: 15 amino acids.